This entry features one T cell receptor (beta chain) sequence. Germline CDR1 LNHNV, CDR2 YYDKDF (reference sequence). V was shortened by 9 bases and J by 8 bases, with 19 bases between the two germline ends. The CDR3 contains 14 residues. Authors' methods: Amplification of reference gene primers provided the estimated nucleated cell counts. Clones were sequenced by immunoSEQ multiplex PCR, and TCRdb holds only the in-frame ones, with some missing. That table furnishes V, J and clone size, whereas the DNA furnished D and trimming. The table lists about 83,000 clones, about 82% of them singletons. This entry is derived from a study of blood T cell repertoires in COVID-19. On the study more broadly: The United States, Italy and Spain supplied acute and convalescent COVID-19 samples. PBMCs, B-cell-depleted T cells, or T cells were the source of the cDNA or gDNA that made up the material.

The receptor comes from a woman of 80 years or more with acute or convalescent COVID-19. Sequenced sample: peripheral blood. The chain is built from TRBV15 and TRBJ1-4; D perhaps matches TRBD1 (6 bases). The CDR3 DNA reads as TGTGCCACGTCCCCAGGGGCGTTTGGCGAAAAACTGTTTTTT. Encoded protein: CATSPGAFGEKLFF. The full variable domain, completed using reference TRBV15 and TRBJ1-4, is DAMVIQNPRYQVTQFGKPVTLSCSQTLNHNVMYWYQQKSSQAPKLLFHYYDKDFNNEADTPDNFQSRRPNTSFCFLDIRSPGLGDTAMYLCATSPGAFGEKLFFGSGTQLSVL.